This TCR beta chain was documented in a study of blood T cell repertoires in COVID-19. Overall study context: Sources were T cells, B-cell-depleted T cells, or PBMCs; the material itself was cDNA or gDNA.

Germline V gene lookup returns CDR1 SNHLY and CDR2 FYNNEI. CDR3 length: 14 residues. Between the trimmed V and J ends, which lost 5 bases and 1 base, there was a span of 11 bases. Per the study methods: From reference gene primer amplification, estimates of nucleated cell counts were derived. Sequencing was performed with immunoSEQ multiplex PCR; in TCRdb, only in-frame clones are kept and a portion is missing. Clone size and V and J calls were adopted from that table, with D and trimming inferred from the DNA. The data show a few hundred thousand clones, roughly 90% seen once. During active infection, Seattle patients enrolled and were then monitored through disease.

The rearrangement joins TRBV2 to TRBJ1-1, with D possibly being TRBD1 (6 bases). The clonotype originates from a woman in her thirties or forties with COVID-19, enrolled during active disease. Material: peripheral blood. The CDR3 bases are TGTGCCAGCAGTCCAGGACAGAAGAACACTGAAGCTTTCTTT. It specifies CASSPGQKNTEAFF.